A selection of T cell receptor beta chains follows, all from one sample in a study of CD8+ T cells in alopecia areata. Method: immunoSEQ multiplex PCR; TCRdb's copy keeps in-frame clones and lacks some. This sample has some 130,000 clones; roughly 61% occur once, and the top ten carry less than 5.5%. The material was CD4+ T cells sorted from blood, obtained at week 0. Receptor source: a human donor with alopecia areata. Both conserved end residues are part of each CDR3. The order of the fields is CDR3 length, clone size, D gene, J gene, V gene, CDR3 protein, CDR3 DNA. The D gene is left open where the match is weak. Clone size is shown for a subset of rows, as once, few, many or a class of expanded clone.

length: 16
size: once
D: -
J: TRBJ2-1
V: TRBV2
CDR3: CASSDSRVGRYNEQFF
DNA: TGTGCCAGCAGTGATTCTAGGGTGGGCAGGTACAATGAGCAGTTCTTC

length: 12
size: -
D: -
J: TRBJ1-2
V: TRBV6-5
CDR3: CASSPLDGGYTF
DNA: TGTGCCAGCTCCCCCCTGGATGGTGGCTACACCTTC

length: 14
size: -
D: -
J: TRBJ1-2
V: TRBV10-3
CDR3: CAISESSAGYGYTF
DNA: TGTGCCATCAGTGAGTCGAGCGCTGGCTATGGCTACACCTTC

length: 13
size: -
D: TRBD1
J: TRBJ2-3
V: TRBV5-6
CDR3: CASRETGQGSQYF
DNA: TGTGCCAGCAGGGAGACAGGACAGGGATCACAGTATTTT

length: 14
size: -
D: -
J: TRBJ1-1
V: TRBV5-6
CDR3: CASSLTGTPAEAFF
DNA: TGTGCCAGCAGCTTGACTGGGACACCGGCTGAAGCTTTCTTT

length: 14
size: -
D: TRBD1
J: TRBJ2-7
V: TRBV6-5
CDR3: CASSPAQGAHEQYF
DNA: TGTGCCAGCAGTCCAGCACAGGGGGCCCACGAGCAGTACTTC

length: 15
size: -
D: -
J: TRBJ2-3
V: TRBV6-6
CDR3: CASSPPGDSTNTQYF
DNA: TGTGCCAGCAGCCCCCCCGGGGATAGCACGAATACGCAGTATTTT

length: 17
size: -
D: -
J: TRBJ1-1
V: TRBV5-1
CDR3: CASSSDGVVNMNTEAFF
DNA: TGCGCCAGCAGCTCGGATGGAGTAGTTAACATGAACACTGAAGCTTTCTTT

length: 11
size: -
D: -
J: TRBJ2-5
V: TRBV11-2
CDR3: CASSFGLSQYF
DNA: TGTGCCAGCAGCTTCGGACTGAGTCAGTACTTC

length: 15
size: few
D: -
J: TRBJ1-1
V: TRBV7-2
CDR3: CASSLRFGTTREAFF
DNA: TGTGCCAGCAGCTTAAGGTTTGGTACGACACGTGAAGCTTTCTTT

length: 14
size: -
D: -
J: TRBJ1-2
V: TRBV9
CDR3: CASSESDGYYGYTF
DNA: TGTGCCAGCAGCGAGAGCGACGGATACTATGGCTACACCTTC

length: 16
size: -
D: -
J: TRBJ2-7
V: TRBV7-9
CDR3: CASSPNTGTFKDEQYF
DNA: TGTGCCAGCAGCCCTAACACCGGGACCTTTAAGGACGAGCAGTACTTC

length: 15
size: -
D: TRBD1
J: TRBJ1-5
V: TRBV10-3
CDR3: CAISPTGVSNQPQHF
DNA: TGTGCCATCAGTCCTACAGGGGTAAGCAATCAGCCCCAGCATTTT

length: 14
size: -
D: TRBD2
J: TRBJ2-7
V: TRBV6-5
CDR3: CASSRRGGNYEQYF
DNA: TGTGCCAGCAGCCGTCGCGGGGGAAACTACGAGCAGTACTTC

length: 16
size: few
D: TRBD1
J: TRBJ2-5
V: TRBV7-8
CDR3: CASSSGTGVGGETQYF
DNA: TGTGCCAGCAGCAGCGGGACAGGGGTAGGGGGAGAGACCCAGTACTTC

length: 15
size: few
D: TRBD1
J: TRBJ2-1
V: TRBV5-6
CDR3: CASSFRQGVVNEQFF
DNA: TGTGCCAGCAGCTTCCGACAGGGGGTTGTCAATGAGCAGTTCTTC

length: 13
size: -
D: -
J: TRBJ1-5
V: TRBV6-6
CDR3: CASSQNSNQPQHF
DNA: TGTGCCAGCAGTCAGAACAGCAATCAGCCCCAGCATTTT

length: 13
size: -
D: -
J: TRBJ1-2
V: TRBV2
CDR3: CASREDTTYGYTF
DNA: TGTGCCAGCAGGGAGGACACCACCTATGGCTACACCTTC

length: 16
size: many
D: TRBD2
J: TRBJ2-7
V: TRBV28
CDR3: CASSRTSGSTYYEQYF
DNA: TGTGCCAGCAGTAGGACTAGCGGGAGTACCTACTACGAGCAGTACTTC

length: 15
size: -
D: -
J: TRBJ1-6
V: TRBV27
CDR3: CASSSGLTRVSPLHF
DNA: TGTGCCAGCAGTTCAGGACTCACTCGGGTTTCACCCCTCCACTTT

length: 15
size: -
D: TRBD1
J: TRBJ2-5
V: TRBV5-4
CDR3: CASSSGQGLQETQYF
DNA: TGTGCCAGCAGCTCAGGACAGGGGCTCCAAGAGACCCAGTACTTC

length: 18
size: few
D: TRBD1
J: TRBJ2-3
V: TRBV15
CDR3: CATSRDRSKGGAPDTQYF
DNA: TGTGCCACCAGCAGAGATCGTTCAAAAGGGGGCGCGCCAGATACGCAGTATTTT

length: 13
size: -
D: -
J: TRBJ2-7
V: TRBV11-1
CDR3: CASSPEASYEQYF
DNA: TGTGCCAGCAGCCCAGAGGCCTCCTACGAGCAGTACTTC

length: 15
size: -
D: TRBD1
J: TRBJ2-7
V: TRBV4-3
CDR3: CASSQTPGQGYEQYF
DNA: TGCGCCAGCAGCCAGACACCGGGACAGGGTTACGAGCAGTACTTC

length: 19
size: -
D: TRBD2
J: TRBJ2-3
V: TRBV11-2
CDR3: CASSSRLAGRYDRRDTQYF
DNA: TGTGCCAGCAGCTCAAGGCTAGCGGGAAGGTACGATCGGCGAGATACGCAGTATTTT

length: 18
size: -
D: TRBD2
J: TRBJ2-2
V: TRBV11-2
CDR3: CASSLGVGLAWNTGELFF
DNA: TGTGCCAGCAGCTTAGGTGTGGGACTAGCGTGGAACACCGGGGAGCTGTTTTTT

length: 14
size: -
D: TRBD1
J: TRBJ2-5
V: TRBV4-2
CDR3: CASSQTGGWETQYF
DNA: TGTGCCAGCAGCCAAACAGGGGGGTGGGAGACCCAGTACTTC

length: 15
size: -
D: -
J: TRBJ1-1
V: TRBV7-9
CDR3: CASSLGARMNTEAFF
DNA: TGTGCCAGCAGCTTAGGGGCCAGAATGAACACTGAAGCTTTCTTT

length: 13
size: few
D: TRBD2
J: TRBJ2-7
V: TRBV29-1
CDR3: CSVSGLAVYEQYF
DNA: TGCAGCGTTTCCGGACTAGCGGTATACGAGCAGTACTTC

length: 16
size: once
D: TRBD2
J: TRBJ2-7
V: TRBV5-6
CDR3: CASSLSGGTSSYEQYF
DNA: TGTGCCAGCAGCTTGAGCGGGGGGACTAGCTCCTACGAGCAGTACTTC

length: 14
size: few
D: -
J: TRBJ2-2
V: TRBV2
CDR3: CASSEAAATGELFF
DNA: TGTGCCAGCAGTGAAGCGGCTGCCACCGGGGAGCTGTTTTTT

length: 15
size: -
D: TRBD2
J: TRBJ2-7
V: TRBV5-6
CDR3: CASSWGGVMAHEQYF
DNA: TGTGCCAGCAGCTGGGGGGGAGTAATGGCGCACGAGCAGTACTTC

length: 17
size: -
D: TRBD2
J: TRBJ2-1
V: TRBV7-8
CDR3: CASSLLPTSSSYNEQFF
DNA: TGTGCCAGCAGCTTACTTCCGACTAGCAGCTCCTACAATGAGCAGTTCTTC

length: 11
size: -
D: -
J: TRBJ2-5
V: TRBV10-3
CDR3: CAISDRETQYF
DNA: TGTGCCATCAGTGATCGGGAGACCCAGTACTTC

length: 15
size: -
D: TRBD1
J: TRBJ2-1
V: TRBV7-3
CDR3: CASSRRTGGSNEQFF
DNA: TGTGCCAGCAGCAGGCGGACAGGGGGGAGCAATGAGCAGTTCTTC

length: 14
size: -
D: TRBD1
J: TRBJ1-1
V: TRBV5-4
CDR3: CASRVDRGNTEAFF
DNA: TGTGCCAGCCGTGTGGACAGGGGGAACACTGAAGCTTTCTTT